This TCR beta chain was profiled in a study of identifying expanded T cells in peripheral blood. Germline CDR1 and CDR2: MGHDK and SYGVNS. The CDR3 is 15 residues long. V was pared by 2 bases and J by 0 bases, with 8 bases between. No infections or other immune events were documented during collection. Method: immunoSEQ multiplex PCR; TCRdb's copy keeps in-frame clones and lacks some. The sample records tens of thousands of clones, approximately 88% being singletons. Details on this clone: What it recognizes is unknown.

Overall study findings and caveats: About 1.2 clones differed between technical replicates, versus approximately 17 and 20 over time. Across healthy donors, higher total template counts meant significantly greater roughly two-week count variance.

The source is a person aged 18 to 70 in good health. The specimen was blood. The V and J genes are TRBV25-1 and TRBJ2-4; D is ambiguous. The CDR3 DNA is TGTGCCAGCAGTGAAAAGGGCCTAGCCAAAAACATTCAGTACTTC. Residues: CASSEKGLAKNIQYF.